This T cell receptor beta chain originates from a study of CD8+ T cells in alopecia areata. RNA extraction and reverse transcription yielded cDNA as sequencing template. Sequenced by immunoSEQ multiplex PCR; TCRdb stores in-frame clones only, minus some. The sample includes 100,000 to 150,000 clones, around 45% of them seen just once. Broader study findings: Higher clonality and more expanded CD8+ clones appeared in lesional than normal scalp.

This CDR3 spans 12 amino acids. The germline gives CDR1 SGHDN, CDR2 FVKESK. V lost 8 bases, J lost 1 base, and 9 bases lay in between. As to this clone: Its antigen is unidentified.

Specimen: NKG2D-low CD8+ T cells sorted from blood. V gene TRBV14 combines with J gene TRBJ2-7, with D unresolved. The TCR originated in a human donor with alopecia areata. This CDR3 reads CASGLNSYEQYF. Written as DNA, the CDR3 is TGTGCCAGCGGGTTGAATTCCTACGAGCAGTACTTC.